This section outlines one T cell receptor (beta chain) sequence together with its context. What it binds is unknown. TCR beta CDR3 region amplification was performed from RNA transcripts. The study used the HTBI primer set for a first-round RT-PCR of the TCR CDR3. One entry per CDR3 protein results from TCRdb running MiXCR on the multiplex PCR reads. The data show fewer than 350,000 distinct CDR3 sequences, about a sixth seen once. This sample was taken from a study of T cells in Graves' hyperthyroidism and ophthalmopathy. The wider study: Sampling of peripheral blood happened at initial diagnosis, prior to any treatment.

Findings and caveats of the study: A model of 13 V-J pairs discriminated ophthalmopathy from stable hyperthyroidism.

This CDR3 is built from 15 residues. V was pared by 6 bases and J by 4 bases, with 16 bases between. Sequencing was performed on blood. The sequence was obtained from a woman aged 40-49 years with Graves' ophthalmopathy. This chain links TRBV12-3 or TRBV12-4 with TRBJ1-3; the D is unclear. The CDR3 DNA is TGTGCCAGCAGCCTCGGCCCCCTCCTCGGAAACACCATATATTTT. Protein: CASSLGPLLGNTIYF.